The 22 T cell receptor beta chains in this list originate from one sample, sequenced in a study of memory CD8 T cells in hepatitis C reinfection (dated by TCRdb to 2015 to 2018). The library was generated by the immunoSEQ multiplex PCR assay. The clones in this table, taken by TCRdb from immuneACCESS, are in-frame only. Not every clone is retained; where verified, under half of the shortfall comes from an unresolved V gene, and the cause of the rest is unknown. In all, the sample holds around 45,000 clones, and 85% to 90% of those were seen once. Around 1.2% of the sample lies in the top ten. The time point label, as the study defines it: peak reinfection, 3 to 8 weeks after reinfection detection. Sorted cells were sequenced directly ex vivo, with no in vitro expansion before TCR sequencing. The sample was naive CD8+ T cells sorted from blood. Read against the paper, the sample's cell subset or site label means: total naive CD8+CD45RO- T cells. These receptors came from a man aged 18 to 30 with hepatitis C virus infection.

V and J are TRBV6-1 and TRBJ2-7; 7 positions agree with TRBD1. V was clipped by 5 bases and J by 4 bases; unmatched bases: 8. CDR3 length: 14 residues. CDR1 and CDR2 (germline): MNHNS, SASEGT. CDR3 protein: CASSPGQWGYEQYV. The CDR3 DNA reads TGTGCCAGCAGTCCGGGACAGTGGGGATACGAGCAGTACGTC.

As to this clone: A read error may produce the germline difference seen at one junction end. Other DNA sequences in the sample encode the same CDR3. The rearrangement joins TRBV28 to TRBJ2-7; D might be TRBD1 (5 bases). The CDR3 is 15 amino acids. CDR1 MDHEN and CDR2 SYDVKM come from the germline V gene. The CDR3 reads CASSFSQVSVYEQYF. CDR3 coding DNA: TGTGCCAGCAGTTTTTCACAGGTTTCGGTCTACGAACAGTACTTC.

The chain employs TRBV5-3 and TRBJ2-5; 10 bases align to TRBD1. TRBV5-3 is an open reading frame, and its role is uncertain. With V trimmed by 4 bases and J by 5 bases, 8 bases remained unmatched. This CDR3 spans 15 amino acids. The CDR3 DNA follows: TGTGCCAGAAGCGGAGGACAGGGGGGGGGTGAGACCCAGTACTTC. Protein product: CARSGGQGGGETQYF.

The CDR3 DNA sequence: TGTGCCAGCAGCTTAGAAGGGGGGGACACTGAAGCTTTCTTT. Amino acid sequence: CASSLEGGDTEAFF. J is TRBJ1-1 and V is TRBV7-8, with D maybe TRBD1 (6 bases). V lost 1 base and J 3 bases, leaving 9 bases between the germline ends. The CDR3 is 14 amino acids. Germline assignment: CDR1 SGHVS and CDR2 FQNEAQ.

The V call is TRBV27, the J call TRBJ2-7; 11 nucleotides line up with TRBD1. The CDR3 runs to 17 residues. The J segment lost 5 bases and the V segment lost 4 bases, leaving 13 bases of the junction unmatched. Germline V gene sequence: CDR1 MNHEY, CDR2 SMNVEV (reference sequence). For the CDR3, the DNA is TGTGCCAGCAGTTCAAGCGGCCGGGACAGGGGGACCAACGAGCAGTACTTC. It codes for CASSSSGRDRGTNEQYF.

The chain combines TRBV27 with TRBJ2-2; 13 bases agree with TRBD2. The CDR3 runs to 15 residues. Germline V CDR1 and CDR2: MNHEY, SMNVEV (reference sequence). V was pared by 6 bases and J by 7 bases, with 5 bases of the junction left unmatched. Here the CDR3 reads CASRKGLAGLGELFF. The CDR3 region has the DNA TGTGCCAGCAGGAAGGGACTAGCGGGACTCGGGGAGCTGTTTTTT.

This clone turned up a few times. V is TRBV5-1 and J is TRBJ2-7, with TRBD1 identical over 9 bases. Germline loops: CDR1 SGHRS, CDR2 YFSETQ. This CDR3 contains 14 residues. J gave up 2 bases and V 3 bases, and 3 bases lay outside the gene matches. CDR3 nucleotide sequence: TGCGCCAGCAGCTCCGGGACAGGGACCTACGAGCAGTACTTC. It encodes CASSSGTGTYEQYF.

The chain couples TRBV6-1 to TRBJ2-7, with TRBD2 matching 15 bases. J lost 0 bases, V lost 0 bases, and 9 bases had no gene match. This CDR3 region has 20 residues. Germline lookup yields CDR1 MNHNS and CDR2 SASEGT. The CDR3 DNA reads TGTGCCAGCAGTGAAGCCTTCGGACTAGCGGGGGGGGACCTCTCCTACGAGCAGTACGTC. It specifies CASSEAFGLAGGDLSYEQYV.

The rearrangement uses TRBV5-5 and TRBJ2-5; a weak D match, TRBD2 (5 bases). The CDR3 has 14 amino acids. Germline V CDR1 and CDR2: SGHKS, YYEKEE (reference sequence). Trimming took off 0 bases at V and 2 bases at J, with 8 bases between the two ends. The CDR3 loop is CASSLADFQETQYF. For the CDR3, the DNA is TGTGCCAGCAGCTTGGCGGACTTTCAAGAGACCCAGTACTTC.

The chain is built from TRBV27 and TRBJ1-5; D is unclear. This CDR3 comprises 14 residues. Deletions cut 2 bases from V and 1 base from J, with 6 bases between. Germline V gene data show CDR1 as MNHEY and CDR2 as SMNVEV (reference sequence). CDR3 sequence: CASSLGGSNQPQHF. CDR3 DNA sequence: TGTGCCAGCAGTTTAGGAGGAAGCAATCAGCCCCAGCATTTT.

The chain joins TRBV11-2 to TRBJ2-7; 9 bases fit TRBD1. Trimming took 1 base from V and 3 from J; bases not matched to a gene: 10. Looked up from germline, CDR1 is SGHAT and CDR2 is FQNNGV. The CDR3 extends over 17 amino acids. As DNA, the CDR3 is TGTGCCAGCAGCTTAGGGGAGGTCACAGGGGGCTTCTACGAGCAGTACTTC. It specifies CASSLGEVTGGFYEQYF.

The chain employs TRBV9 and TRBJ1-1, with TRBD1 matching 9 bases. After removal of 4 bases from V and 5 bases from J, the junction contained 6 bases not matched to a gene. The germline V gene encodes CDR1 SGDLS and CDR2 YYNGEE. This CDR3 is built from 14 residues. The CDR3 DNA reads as TGTGCCAGCAGCATCGGACAGGGGAAGACTGAAGCTTTCTTT. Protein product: CASSIGQGKTEAFF.

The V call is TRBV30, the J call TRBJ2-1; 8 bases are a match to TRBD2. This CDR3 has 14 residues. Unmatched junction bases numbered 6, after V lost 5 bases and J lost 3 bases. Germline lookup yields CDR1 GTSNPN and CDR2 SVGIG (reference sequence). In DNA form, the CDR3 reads TGTGCCTGGGAAGACGGGGGGGACTACAATGAGCAGTTCTTC. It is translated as CAWEDGGDYNEQFF.

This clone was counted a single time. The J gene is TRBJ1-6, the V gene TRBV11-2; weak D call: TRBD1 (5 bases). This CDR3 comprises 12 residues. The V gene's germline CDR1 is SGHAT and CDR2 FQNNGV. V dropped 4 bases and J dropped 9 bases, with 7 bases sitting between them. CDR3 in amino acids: CASSSQGSPLHF. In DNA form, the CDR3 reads TGTGCCAGCAGCTCCCAGGGTTCACCCCTCCACTTT.

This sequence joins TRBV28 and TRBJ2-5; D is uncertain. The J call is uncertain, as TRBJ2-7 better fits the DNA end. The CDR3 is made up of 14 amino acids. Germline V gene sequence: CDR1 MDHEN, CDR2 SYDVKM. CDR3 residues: CASSKAEFSYEQYF. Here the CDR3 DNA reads TGTGCCAGCAGCAAGGCGGAGTTCTCCTACGAGCAGTACTTC.

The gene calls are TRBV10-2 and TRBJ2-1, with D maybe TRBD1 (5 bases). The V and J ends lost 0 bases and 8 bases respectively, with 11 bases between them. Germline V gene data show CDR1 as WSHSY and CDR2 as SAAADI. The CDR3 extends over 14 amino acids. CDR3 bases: TGCGCCAGCAGTGAGTCAGCAGGGCAGGATGAGCAGTTCTTC. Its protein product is CASSESAGQDEQFF.

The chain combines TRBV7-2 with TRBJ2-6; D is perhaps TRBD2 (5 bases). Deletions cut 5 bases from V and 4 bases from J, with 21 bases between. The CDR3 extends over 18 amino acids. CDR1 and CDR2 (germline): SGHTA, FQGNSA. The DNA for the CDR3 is TGTGCCAGCAGCGCATGGACTGCCGTGTCTGTGGGGGCCAACGTCCTGACTTTC. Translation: CASSAWTAVSVGANVLTF.

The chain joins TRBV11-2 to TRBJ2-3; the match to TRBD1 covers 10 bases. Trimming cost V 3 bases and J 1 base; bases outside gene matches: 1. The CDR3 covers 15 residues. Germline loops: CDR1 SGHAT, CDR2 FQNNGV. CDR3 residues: CASSFGTGGTDTQYF. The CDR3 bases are TGTGCCAGCAGCTTCGGGACAGGGGGCACAGATACGCAGTATTTT.

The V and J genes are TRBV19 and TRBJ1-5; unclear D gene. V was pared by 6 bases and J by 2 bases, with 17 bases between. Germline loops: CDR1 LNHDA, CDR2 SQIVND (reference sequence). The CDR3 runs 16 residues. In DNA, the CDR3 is TGTGCCAGTAGAAGTCCGGGCCCCGGGGGCAATCAGCCCCAGCATTTT. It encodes CASRSPGPGGNQPQHF.

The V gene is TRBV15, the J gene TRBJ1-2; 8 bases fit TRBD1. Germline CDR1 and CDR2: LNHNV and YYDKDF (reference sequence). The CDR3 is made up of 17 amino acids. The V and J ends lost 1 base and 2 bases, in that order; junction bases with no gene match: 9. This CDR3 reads CATSRGGGQGLNYGYTF. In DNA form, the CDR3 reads TGTGCCACCAGCAGAGGAGGAGGACAGGGCTTAAACTATGGCTACACCTTC.

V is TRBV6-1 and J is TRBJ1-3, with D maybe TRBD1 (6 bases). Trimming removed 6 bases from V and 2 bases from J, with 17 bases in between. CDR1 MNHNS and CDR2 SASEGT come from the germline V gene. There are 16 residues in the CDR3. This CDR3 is CASREQITGTGNTIYF. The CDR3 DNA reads TGTGCCAGCAGGGAACAGATAACAGGGACTGGAAACACCATATATTTT.

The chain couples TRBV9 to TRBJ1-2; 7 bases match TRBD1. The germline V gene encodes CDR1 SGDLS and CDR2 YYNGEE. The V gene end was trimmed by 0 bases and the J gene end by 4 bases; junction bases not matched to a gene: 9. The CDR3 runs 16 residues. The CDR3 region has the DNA TGTGCCAGCAGCGTAGCTACCCCAGGGGGTGGCTATGGCTACACCTTC. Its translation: CASSVATPGGGYGYTF.